These T cell receptor beta chains were read from a single sample in a study of cytomegalovirus exposure and HLA in healthy donors. TCRdb's table, derived via immunoSEQ multiplex PCR, lists solely in-frame clones and lacks some. The table lists 120,000 or so clones, approximately 80% of them singletons. Sequencing was done on a sample of PBMCs. All receptors derive from a man aged 25-45 years in good health and CMV-seropositive. CDR3s include the opening cysteine and the closing phenylalanine or tryptophan. A D gene is named only where the DNA matches it firmly. Clone size, where shown, is once, few, many, or a class for clones that have expanded.

d_gene: -
abundance: -
j_gene: TRBJ1-5
v_gene: TRBV4-1
CDR3nt: TGCGCCAGCAGCCACGGGGGGGGTGCCAATCAGCCCCAGCATTTT
CDR3aa: CASSHGGGANQPQHF

d_gene: TRBD1
abundance: -
j_gene: TRBJ2-7
v_gene: TRBV27
CDR3nt: TGTGCCAGCAGATTACAGGGGGCCTACGAGCAGTACTTC
CDR3aa: CASRLQGAYEQYF

d_gene: -
abundance: -
j_gene: TRBJ1-5
v_gene: TRBV19
CDR3nt: TGTGCCAGTAGTCCCGGAGCATATAGCAATCAGCCCCAGCATTTT
CDR3aa: CASSPGAYSNQPQHF

d_gene: TRBD1
abundance: -
j_gene: TRBJ1-5
v_gene: TRBV7-8
CDR3nt: TGTGCCAGCAGCTTAGGGGACGGGACAGGGGTCAATCAGCCCCAGCATTTT
CDR3aa: CASSLGDGTGVNQPQHF

d_gene: TRBD1
abundance: -
j_gene: TRBJ1-2
v_gene: TRBV13
CDR3nt: TGTGCCAGCAGCCCCGAACGCCAGGGGGTCAGGTTCCAGTTACATGGCTACACCTTC
CDR3aa: CASSPERQGVRFQLHGYTF

d_gene: TRBD1
abundance: -
j_gene: TRBJ2-3
v_gene: TRBV7-9
CDR3nt: TGTGCCAGCAGTCGTACTACCGGACAGGAAAGCACAGATACGCAGTATTTT
CDR3aa: CASSRTTGQESTDTQYF

d_gene: TRBD1
abundance: -
j_gene: TRBJ1-2
v_gene: TRBV7-9
CDR3nt: TGTGCCAGCAGCAGACAGGGGGCAGAGGGCTACACCTTC
CDR3aa: CASSRQGAEGYTF

d_gene: -
abundance: -
j_gene: TRBJ1-6
v_gene: TRBV14
CDR3nt: TGTGCCAGCAGCCAAGAGGGGGCCACCTATAATTCACCCCTCCACTTT
CDR3aa: CASSQEGATYNSPLHF

d_gene: -
abundance: -
j_gene: TRBJ2-7
v_gene: TRBV5-4
CDR3nt: TGTGCCAGCAGCTTCGGAGGGACTGTGTACGAGCAGTACTTC
CDR3aa: CASSFGGTVYEQYF

d_gene: -
abundance: -
j_gene: TRBJ2-5
v_gene: TRBV11-3
CDR3nt: TGTGCCAGCAGCTTGGGACTGCAAGAGACCCAGTACTTC
CDR3aa: CASSLGLQETQYF

d_gene: TRBD1
abundance: few
j_gene: TRBJ1-1
v_gene: TRBV9
CDR3nt: TGTGCCAGCAGCGTAGCTAGGGGGCCAAGGACTGAAGCTTTCTTT
CDR3aa: CASSVARGPRTEAFF

d_gene: -
abundance: -
j_gene: TRBJ2-5
v_gene: TRBV6-6
CDR3nt: TGTGCCAGCAGCTCTGTCTACCAAGAGACCCAGTACTTC
CDR3aa: CASSSVYQETQYF

d_gene: TRBD1
abundance: -
j_gene: TRBJ1-1
v_gene: TRBV9
CDR3nt: TGTGCCAGCAGCGTCGGACAGGGTCAGAACACTGAAGCTTTCTTT
CDR3aa: CASSVGQGQNTEAFF

d_gene: -
abundance: -
j_gene: TRBJ2-7
v_gene: TRBV12-5
CDR3nt: TGTGCTAGTGGTTTGCTGCTCGATCTAAGGAGCTACGAGCAGTACTTC
CDR3aa: CASGLLLDLRSYEQYF